The 29 T cell receptor beta chains below were found in one sample sequenced in a study of graft-versus-host responses after intestinal transplantation. Once graft tissue had been processed, intraepithelial and lamina propria lymphocytes were released. Measured with immunoSEQ multiplex PCR; TCRdb has only the in-frame clones, and not every one. The sample has approximately 17,000 clones, 70% to 85% seen once. Material: ileum tissue, obtained 17 days after transplant. All receptors derive from a human patient who received an intestinal transplant, so some T cells may come from the graft donor.

The chain links TRBV19 to TRBJ1-5; maybe TRBD1 (5 bases). The CDR3 is 16 amino acids. V was pared by 8 bases and J by 0 bases, with 17 bases between. CDR1 is LNHDA and CDR2 is SQIVND in the germline V gene (reference sequence). The CDR3 nucleotides read TGTGCCAGTTCCAGTAGGGGACTGATTAGCAATCAGCCCCAGCATTTT. This translates into CASSSRGLISNQPQHF.

About this clone itself: No conserved phenylalanine or tryptophan ends this CDR3, so it is likely a read error. The V call is TRBV12-5, the J call TRBJ1-2; D might be TRBD1 (6 bases). The V end lost 5 bases, the J end lost 9 bases, and 13 bases lay between the germline ends. The CDR3 is 12 residues long. Germline V CDR1 and CDR2: LGHNT, FRNRAP. The CDR3 DNA sequence: TGTGCTAGTGGTACCACAGGGAGTCGCTACACCCTC. Amino acids: CASGTTGSRYTL.

In regard to this clone: This specimen includes other DNA sequences encoding the same CDR3. The chain carries TRBV9 and TRBJ2-3; maybe TRBD1 (5 bases). From germline, CDR1 is SGDLS and CDR2 YYNGEE. This CDR3 comprises 16 residues. V was pared by 3 bases and J by 2 bases, with 16 bases between. In DNA, the CDR3 is TGTGCCAGCAGCGGGGGCGATAGACAACACACAGATACGCAGTATTTT. Its translation: CASSGGDRQHTDTQYF.

This chain connects TRBV19 to TRBJ1-2, with TRBD1 identical over 12 bases. This CDR3 spans 16 amino acids. Germline values: CDR1 LNHDA, CDR2 SQIVND (reference sequence). V shed 6 bases, J shed 4 bases, and the junction held 9 bases outside the gene matches. This CDR3 is CASSAGGTGGLYGYTF. The CDR3, as DNA: TGTGCCAGTAGCGCTGGGGGGACAGGGGGCCTCTATGGCTACACCTTC.

CDR3 loop: CASRGVWNTEAFF. As DNA, the CDR3 is TGTGCCAGCCGAGGCGTGTGGAACACTGAAGCTTTCTTT. The chain recombines TRBV6-1 with TRBJ1-1, with D unclear. Trimming stripped 8 bases from V and 1 base from J, with 11 bases between. The germline V gene has CDR1 MNHNS and CDR2 SASEGT. The CDR3 is 13 amino acids.

This clone was seen only a few times. The chain is built from TRBV5-5 and TRBJ1-3, with TRBD1 matching over 9 bases. Germline trimming cut 2 bases from V and 1 base from J; bases unmatched to any gene: 13. The CDR3 sequence is 19 residues long. In germline, CDR1 is SGHKS, CDR2 YYEKEE (reference sequence). The CDR3 DNA follows: TGTGCCAGCAGCTTAAGTCTTCTTTTCGGGACAGGGTCTGGAAACACCATATATTTT. It specifies CASSLSLLFGTGSGNTIYF.

CDR3 DNA: TGCGCCAGCAGCCAGGGACAGCTGAACACTGAAGCTTTCTTT. This translates into CASSQGQLNTEAFF. This rearrangement joins TRBV5-1 to TRBJ1-1; 7 bases agree with TRBD1. This CDR3 has 14 amino acids. Unmatched junction bases numbered 3, after V lost 4 bases and J lost 0 bases. Germline loops: CDR1 SGHRS, CDR2 YFSETQ.

The chain is built from TRBV27 and TRBJ2-5, with 14 bases fitting TRBD2. The CDR3 extends over 17 amino acids. Germline V lookup: CDR1 MNHEY, CDR2 SMNVEV (reference sequence). V lost 5 bases and J lost 6; bases outside the gene matches: 11. CDR3 nucleotide sequence: TGTGCCAGCAGTCCCCTTGCCGGGACTAGCGGGAGACAGACCCAGTACTTC. Residues: CASSPLAGTSGRQTQYF.

The gene calls are TRBV18 and TRBJ2-7; TRBD1 is a possible D gene (5 bases). Germline V gene lookup returns CDR1 KGHSH and CDR2 LQKENI. CDR3 length: 14 amino acids. Between the trimmed V and J ends, which lost 2 bases and 1 base, there was a span of 9 bases. The CDR3 region is CASSPGAKSYEQYF. CDR3 coding DNA: TGTGCCAGCTCACCAGGGGCGAAATCCTACGAGCAGTACTTC.

This clone is labeled as medium-sized (0.01 to 0.1%). The chain links TRBV29-1 to TRBJ2-3; 7 bases map to TRBD1. Germline CDR1 and CDR2: SQVTM and ANQGSEA. The CDR3 extends over 13 amino acids. V lost 6 bases, J lost 1 base, and 4 bases stayed unmatched. The CDR3 DNA is TGCAGCGTCAGACAGGGACGCACAGATACGCAGTATTTT. Its protein is CSVRQGRTDTQYF.

This clone was recorded only once. J is TRBJ2-3 and V is TRBV29-1, with D tentatively TRBD1 (5 bases). Trimming shortened V by 7 bases and J by 0 bases, and 17 bases separated the two germline ends. The CDR3 extends over 15 amino acids. Germline V gene lookup returns CDR1 SQVTM and CDR2 ANQGSEA. The CDR3 sequence is CSAFASGISTDTQYF. In nucleotides, the CDR3 is TGCAGCGCTTTTGCGTCAGGGATAAGCACAGATACGCAGTATTTT.

V usage is TRBV5-1 and J usage is TRBJ2-3, with 9 bases identical to TRBD2. Germline-derived CDR1 and CDR2 are SGHRS and YFSETQ. CDR3 size: 16 residues. The trim removed 6 bases at V and 7 bases at J, leaving 15 bases unmatched. For the CDR3, the DNA is TGCGCCAGCACCCCGCGTGAGCGGGGGGTTGATCATACGCAGTATTTT. It yields the protein CASTPRERGVDHTQYF.

CDR3 in amino acids: CASSYIPDQPQHF. The CDR3, as DNA: TGTGCCAGCAGTTATATTCCGGATCAGCCCCAGCATTTT. The chain employs TRBV28 and TRBJ1-5; D call uncertain. CDR1 and CDR2 (germline): MDHEN, SYDVKM. The CDR3 length is 13 residues. V was shortened by 4 bases and J by 5 bases, with 9 bases between the two germline ends.

The J gene is TRBJ2-5, the V gene TRBV9; TRBD2 matches at 7 bases. This CDR3 has 13 amino acids. V lost 2 bases to trimming and J lost 5 bases; unmatched junction nucleotides: 3. From germline, CDR1 is SGDLS and CDR2 YYNGEE. The CDR3 loop is CASSVSGIETQYF. CDR3 DNA: TGTGCCAGCAGCGTCAGCGGGATCGAGACCCAGTACTTC.

The chain uses TRBV7-9 and TRBJ2-3; 8 nucleotides align to TRBD1. From germline, CDR1 is SEHNR and CDR2 FQNEAQ (reference sequence). CDR3 length: 14 residues. V dropped 10 bases and J dropped 1; count of bases not matched to a gene: 7. CDR3: CATTGTGRTDTQYF. In DNA form, the CDR3 reads TGTGCCACTACCGGGACAGGCCGCACAGATACGCAGTATTTT.

This clone appeared a single time. Other DNA sequences from this sample encode an identical CDR3 as well. The rearrangement joins TRBV6-5 to TRBJ2-7; 7 bases fit TRBD1. V lost 2 bases, J lost 6 bases, and 4 bases stayed unmatched. Germline V lookup: CDR1 MNHEY, CDR2 SVGAGI. The CDR3 extends over 13 amino acids. The CDR3 bases are TGTGCCAGCAGTTACGAGACAGGGTCCGAGCAGTACTTC. Encoded protein: CASSYETGSEQYF.

V is TRBV2 and J is TRBJ2-2; 11 bases are shared with TRBD2. The CDR3 is 18 residues long. The trim removed 6 bases at V and 3 bases at J, leaving 12 bases unmatched. Looked up from germline, CDR1 is SNHLY and CDR2 is FYNNEI. The CDR3 DNA reads TGTGCCAGCAGGGGGCTAGCGGGAGGTATGAGTGACACCGGGGAGCTGTTTTTT. It is translated as CASRGLAGGMSDTGELFF.

This clone came up a few times. This chain joins TRBV4-1 and TRBJ2-7; possible D gene TRBD2, 5 bases. The CDR3 sequence is 14 residues long. CDR1 is MGHRA and CDR2 is YSYEKL in the germline V gene. V was clipped by 4 bases and J by 6 bases, with 16 bases between them. CDR3 residues: CASSPTPGWGEQYF. As DNA, the CDR3 is TGCGCCAGCAGCCCAACGCCGGGGTGGGGCGAGCAGTACTTC.

This clone appeared once. The chain carries TRBV9 and TRBJ1-5; D might be TRBD1 (5 bases). V gave up 0 bases and J gave up 5 bases, with 24 bases separating them. Germline V gene sequence: CDR1 SGDLS, CDR2 YYNGEE. The CDR3 length is 19 residues. Here the CDR3 reads CASSVGKNMGTFPHQPQHF. The CDR3 DNA reads TGTGCCAGCAGCGTAGGAAAGAACATGGGGACCTTCCCGCATCAGCCCCAGCATTTT.

This clone was seen a handful of times. The chain employs TRBV27 and TRBJ1-1; the D is unclear. The germline CDR1 and CDR2 sequences are MNHEY and SMNVEV (reference sequence). V lost 8 bases and J 0 bases, leaving 10 bases between the germline ends. This CDR3 is 13 amino acids long. CDR3 in DNA: TGTGCCAGCCGGGAATTTATGAACACTGAAGCTTTCTTT. Translated, it gives CASREFMNTEAFF.

The rearrangement links TRBV6-5 to TRBJ2-3, with 10 nucleotides matching TRBD1. CDR3 length: 16 amino acids. After removal of 0 bases from V and 4 bases from J, the junction contained 4 bases not matched to a gene. Germline CDR1 MNHEY, CDR2 SVGAGI. In DNA form, the CDR3 reads TGTGCCAGCAGTTACTCGAGACAGGGGGCATCAGATACGCAGTATTTT. It encodes CASSYSRQGASDTQYF.

This clone was picked up one time. The rearrangement joins TRBV9 to TRBJ2-5; D is possibly TRBD2 (6 bases). Germline CDR1 SGDLS, CDR2 YYNGEE. The CDR3 length is 14 residues. Deletions cut 0 bases from V and 3 bases from J, with 9 bases between. The CDR3 reads CASSVEWGEETQYF. The CDR3 DNA reads as TGTGCCAGCAGCGTAGAATGGGGGGAAGAGACCCAGTACTTC.

The chain is built from TRBV5-1 and TRBJ2-7, with TRBD1 as a possible D gene (6 bases). Germline V lookup: CDR1 SGHRS, CDR2 YFSETQ. The CDR3 covers 14 residues. With 4 bases removed from V and 3 bases from J, the gap between germline ends came to 14 bases. For the CDR3, the DNA is TGCGCCAGCAGCCGATTACCCAGGGGCTACGAGCAGTACTTC. Its protein is CASSRLPRGYEQYF.

V is TRBV30 and J is TRBJ2-2, with 12 bases identical to TRBD2. Trimming at V came to 1 base and at J to 0 bases, leaving 6 bases not matched to a gene. This CDR3 comprises 18 residues. Germline V CDR1 and CDR2: GTSNPN, SVGIG (reference sequence). CDR3 amino acids: CAWSGGTSGSANTGELFF. The CDR3 coding sequence is TGTGCCTGGAGTGGGGGGACTAGCGGGTCCGCGAACACCGGGGAGCTGTTTTTT.

The CDR3 protein is CASSPTGSQPQHF. CDR3 DNA: TGTGCCAGCAGCCCGACCGGCAGCCAGCCCCAGCATTTT. This sequence joins TRBV11-1 and TRBJ1-5; D is undetermined. Germline lookup yields CDR1 SGHAT and CDR2 FQDESV (reference sequence). Deletions cut 5 bases from V and 7 bases from J, with 12 bases between. The CDR3 runs to 13 residues.

The chain carries TRBV27 and TRBJ2-1, with TRBD1 identical over 7 bases. The V segment lost 5 bases and the J segment 8 bases; nucleotides outside the gene matches: 9. CDR1 and CDR2 from the germline V gene are MNHEY and SMNVEV (reference sequence). The CDR3 covers 14 residues. The chain's CDR3 is CASSTGQAFDEQFF. In DNA form, the CDR3 reads TGTGCCAGCAGTACTGGACAGGCCTTCGATGAGCAGTTCTTC.

The chain uses TRBV28 and TRBJ1-5; TRBD1 aligns across 9 bases. CDR3 size: 19 residues. Germline assignment: CDR1 MDHEN and CDR2 SYDVKM. J lost 3 bases, V lost 4 bases, and 16 bases had no gene match. CDR3 DNA: TGTGCCAGCAGTTCCATCATTTACCGGGACAGGGATGACAATCAGCCCCAGCATTTT. The encoded protein is CASSSIIYRDRDDNQPQHF.

This clone was seen more than once but under ten times. The chain employs TRBV7-9 and TRBJ1-3; no firm D call. The CDR3 is 15 residues long. V lost 1 base to trimming and J lost 0 bases, with 7 bases between them. Germline CDR1 is SEHNR and CDR2 is FQNEAQ (reference sequence). This CDR3 is CASSLVGVSGNTIYF. CDR3 coding DNA: TGTGCCAGCAGCTTAGTCGGGGTCTCTGGAAACACCATATATTTT.

In this sample, this clone turned up a few times. The V gene is TRBV7-2, the J gene TRBJ2-1; maybe TRBD2 (5 bases). The CDR3 covers 14 residues. Germline assignment: CDR1 SGHTA and CDR2 FQGNSA. V lost 5 bases and J 4 bases, leaving 12 bases between the germline ends. The CDR3 loop reads CASSAGNAYNEQFF. CDR3 nucleotides: TGTGCCAGCAGCGCCGGGAATGCGTACAATGAGCAGTTCTTC.